This is a list of T cell receptor beta chains from one sample in a study of OX40 agonist ivuxolimab in advanced cancers. Generated by immunoSEQ multiplex PCR, the TCRdb table keeps only in-frame clones and is missing some. Of approximately 76,000 clones listed, approximately 93% were seen once; the top ten hold 6.2%. Sequences were derived from CD4+ or CD8+ T cells sorted from blood, sampled in a trial of the OX40 agonist ivuxolimab. These receptors came from an adult with an advanced solid tumor such as melanoma, head and neck, liver or kidney cancer. Both conserved end residues are part of each CDR3. Each record gives: V gene, J gene, clone size, D gene, CDR3 DNA, CDR3 protein. The D gene is left open where the match is weak. The size field is filled for only some rows; it gives once, few, many or a size class.

>TRBV11-3|TRBJ2-2|once|.
TGTGCCAGCAGCTTGAACACCGGGGAGCTGTTTTTT
CASSLNTGELFF
>TRBV5-6|TRBJ2-5|.|.
TGTGCCAGCAGCCGCCGGGACGGTCAAGAGACCCAGTACTTC
CASSRRDGQETQYF
>TRBV14|TRBJ1-1|.|TRBD1
TGTGCCAGCAGCCAAGGTATTCTCAGGGGGCGCAGAGGAGGCACTGAAGCTTTCTTT
CASSQGILRGRRGGTEAFF
>TRBV5-1|TRBJ2-1|.|.
TGCGCCAGCAGCCCCGGACAGAACAATGAGCAGTTCTTC
CASSPGQNNEQFF
>TRBV18|TRBJ1-2|.|TRBD1
TGTGCCAGCTCACCGCCCCCCGAGCAGGGGGGAGGCTACACCTTC
CASSPPPEQGGGYTF
>TRBV7-8|TRBJ2-1|.|.
TGTGCCAGCAGCCTCGACAAGAGCTCCTACAATGAGCAGTTCTTC
CASSLDKSSYNEQFF
>TRBV27|TRBJ1-1|.|.
TGTGCCAGCAGTTTAGGGTTAAACACTGAAGCTTTCTTT
CASSLGLNTEAFF
>TRBV7-9|TRBJ2-1|.|.
TGTGCCAGCAGCCCCGCCGGGACAGAGCAGTTCTTC
CASSPAGTEQFF
>TRBV6-6|TRBJ1-2|.|.
TGTGCCTCGCACCCGGACAGAAACTATGGCTACACCTTC
CASHPDRNYGYTF
>TRBV7-6|TRBJ2-6|.|TRBD2
TGTGCCAGCAGCCGCATTAGCGGGGGTGGTGGGGCCAACGTCCTGACTTTC
CASSRISGGGGANVLTF
>TRBV4-3|TRBJ1-1|.|TRBD1
TGCGCCAGCAGCCATCGAACAGGGGGCACTGAAGCTTTCTTT
CASSHRTGGTEAFF
>TRBV30|TRBJ1-6|few|.
TGTGCCTGGAGCCCGGGGATAGGTAATTCACCCCTCCACTTT
CAWSPGIGNSPLHF
>TRBV10-1|TRBJ2-7|.|TRBD1
TGCGCCAGCAGTGAGGGCCCGACAGGGCCCAGCCTCTACGAGCAGTACTTC
CASSEGPTGPSLYEQYF
>TRBV27|TRBJ1-5|.|.
TGTGCCAGCAGTTTAGGGGGTGGTCAGCCCCAGCATTTT
CASSLGGGQPQHF
>TRBV19|TRBJ1-1|.|.
TGTGCCAGTGTGGACGGAAACACTGAAGCTTTCTTT
CASVDGNTEAFF
>TRBV2|TRBJ2-1|.|.
TGTGCCAGCAGTGAACCTGCCTCCTCCTACAATGAGCAGTTCTTC
CASSEPASSYNEQFF
>TRBV7-9|TRBJ2-1|.|.
TGTGCCAGCAGCTTAGCACTAGCCAATGAGCAGTTCTTC
CASSLALANEQFF
>TRBV6-5|TRBJ2-2|.|TRBD1
TGTGCCAGCAGTTTTTCGACAGGGGGAGCCGGGGAGCTGTTTTTT
CASSFSTGGAGELFF
>TRBV7-9|TRBJ1-1|.|.
TGTGCCAGCAGCTTAGTGCAGGCTGAAGCTTTCTTT
CASSLVQAEAFF
>TRBV7-9|TRBJ1-4|few|.
TGTGCCAGCAGCTCTGGGCGTGGGAATGAAAAACTGTTTTTT
CASSSGRGNEKLFF
>TRBV4-3|TRBJ1-2|.|.
TGCGCCAGCAGCCAAGGCGGAAAGGTGCAGTATGGCTACACCTTC
CASSQGGKVQYGYTF
>TRBV28|TRBJ2-3|.|.
TGTGCCAGCACCCAGGGGAGGGACACAGATACGCAGTATTTT
CASTQGRDTDTQYF
>TRBV12-5|TRBJ2-7|.|.
TGTGCTAGTGGCCCGAAGCCCTACGAGCAGTACTTC
CASGPKPYEQYF
>TRBV5-8|TRBJ2-5|.|TRBD1
TGTGCCAGCAGCCCACAGGGGGTTCAAGAGACCCAGTACTTC
CASSPQGVQETQYF
>TRBV5-1|TRBJ1-1|.|.
TGCGCCAGCAGCTTGGCTCGGGGAGGCGGCACTGAAGCTTTCTTT
CASSLARGGGTEAFF
>TRBV9|TRBJ1-5|.|.
TGTGCCAGCAGCCCGGCCCGGGACATTGACCAGCCCCAGCATTTT
CASSPARDIDQPQHF
>TRBV5-1|TRBJ1-1|.|TRBD1
TGCGCCAGCAGCTCATTACAGGGGGCCGGGATGAACACTGAAGCTTTCTTT
CASSSLQGAGMNTEAFF
>TRBV27|TRBJ2-1|.|TRBD1
TGTGCCAGCAGTTCCGCACCACAGGGGTACAATGAGCAGTTCTTC
CASSSAPQGYNEQFF
>TRBV2|TRBJ1-2|.|.
TGTGCCAGCAGCGGGGCGGCAGGGAACAGCTATGGCTACACCTTC
CASSGAAGNSYGYTF
>TRBV7-9|TRBJ2-1|.|.
TGTGCCAGCAGCTTCGGAAATGAGCAGTTCTTC
CASSFGNEQFF
>TRBV27|TRBJ2-7|.|TRBD2
TGTGCCAGCAGTTTTGGCGGGAGTTTCGAGCAGTACTTC
CASSFGGSFEQYF
>TRBV6-5|TRBJ1-1|once|.
TGTGCCAGCAGTTACGGACGGGGGAACACTGAAGCTTTCTTT
CASSYGRGNTEAFF
>TRBV2|TRBJ1-2|.|.
TGTGCCAGCAGTGAAGCCGCAGCGGGATGGTATGGCTACACCTTC
CASSEAAAGWYGYTF
>TRBV20-1|TRBJ1-2|.|.
TGCAGTGCTGTCAGGGGTGGCTACACCTTC
CSAVRGGYTF
>TRBV12-5|TRBJ2-3|.|.
TGTGCTAGTGGGGAGGGCCGCGAAGATACGCAGTATTTT
CASGEGREDTQYF
>TRBV13|TRBJ2-4|.|TRBD2
TGTGCCAGCAGTACAAATAGCGGGGGGGCGGAGAACATTCAGTACTTC
CASSTNSGGAENIQYF
>TRBV11-2|TRBJ2-1|.|TRBD2
TGTGCCAGCAGCTTTTTTATTAGCGGGAGTTACAATGAGCAGTTCTTC
CASSFFISGSYNEQFF
>TRBV29-1|TRBJ2-7|.|.
TGCAGCGTTAAGACTGCTTACTCCTACGAGCAGTACTTC
CSVKTAYSYEQYF
>TRBV19|TRBJ2-7|.|TRBD2
TGTGCCAGTAGTATCGCGGGGGGCTACGAGCAGTACTTC
CASSIAGGYEQYF
>TRBV5-4|TRBJ1-1|.|.
TGTGCCAGCAGCCCACCGGGAAAGAACACTGAAGCTTTCTTT
CASSPPGKNTEAFF
>TRBV5-1|TRBJ2-1|.|.
TGCGCCAGCACCCTACGTCGATTTGTCGATGAGCAGTTCTTC
CASTLRRFVDEQFF
>TRBV25-1|TRBJ1-2|.|TRBD1
TGTGCCAGCAGTGTTGCAGGGGGCGTTAATGGCTACACCTTC
CASSVAGGVNGYTF
>TRBV2|TRBJ1-5|once|.
TGTGCCAGCAATGAAGCGGGGAAGGCAGTGCGCAATCAGCCCCAGCATTTT
CASNEAGKAVRNQPQHF
>TRBV5-1|TRBJ2-7|.|.
TGCGCCAGCAGGATTGGCAGGGCCTACGAGCAGTACTTC
CASRIGRAYEQYF
>TRBV11-2|TRBJ2-1|.|TRBD2
TGTGCCAGCAGCTTAGGGGCCGGGGGGGCTAATGAGCAGTTCTTC
CASSLGAGGANEQFF
>TRBV7-2|TRBJ1-2|.|TRBD1
TGTGCCAGCAGCTTAGAGGCTGGGACAGCGACTAAGTACTATGGCTACACCTTC
CASSLEAGTATKYYGYTF
>TRBV28|TRBJ2-1|.|.
TGTGCCAGCAGTTTGGGGCAGCACAATGAGCAGTTCTTC
CASSLGQHNEQFF
>TRBV11-2|TRBJ2-1|.|TRBD2
TGTGCCAGCAGCACAACCACTAGCGGGAGGGCCGAAGACTACAATGAGCAGTTCTTC
CASSTTTSGRAEDYNEQFF